These T cell receptor beta chains were read from a single sample in a study of monozygotic twins with inflammatory bowel disease. Reanalyzing the 5' RACE reads, TCRdb keeps one entry per CDR3 protein, without DNA. This sample's table reports around 200,000 distinct CDR3 sequences. Sequencing was done on a sample of blood. The receptor source for this set is a human donor with ulcerative colitis or Crohn's disease, or a healthy co-twin of an affected twin (not recorded which). Each CDR3 is given with its conserved first and last residue.

V	J	CDR3
TRBV5-8	TRBJ1-4	CASSLEGGSYEKLFF
TRBV4-2	TRBJ2-1	CASSLERPNEQFF
TRBV9	TRBJ1-2	CASSTTGPYGYTF
TRBV29-1	TRBJ2-2	CSVQGSGELFF
TRBV6-1	TRBJ1-5	CASSAGTGRNQPQHF
TRBV7-2	TRBJ1-2	CASSPGQGIFYTF
TRBV6-2/TRBV6-3	TRBJ1-2	CASSAGVAYGYTF
TRBV7-6	TRBJ2-7	CASSLRDSQGGFSYEQYF
TRBV20-1	TRBJ1-4	CSARVPGTSNEKLFF
TRBV20-1	TRBJ2-7	CSANPGDRVSYEQYF
TRBV27	TRBJ1-2	CASSWTAANYGYTF
TRBV29-1	TRBJ1-1	CSVGMGGTEAFF
TRBV7-9	TRBJ1-1	CASSLQGSGSTEAFF
TRBV11-2	TRBJ1-2	CASSLVPGNYGYTF
TRBV12-3/TRBV12-4	TRBJ1-5	CASTREGNLNQPQHF
TRBV12-3/TRBV12-4	TRBJ1-6	CASTLYGNSPLHF
TRBV11-2	TRBJ2-1	CASSLVGQAYSYNEQFF
TRBV12-3/TRBV12-4	TRBJ2-1	CASRDAGSYNEQFF
TRBV12-3/TRBV12-4	TRBJ1-3	CASSLTGAGNTIYF
TRBV6-1	TRBJ1-1	CASSVDRGGTEAFF
TRBV18	TRBJ2-2	CASSPAGSGERTGELFF
TRBV27	TRBJ2-3	CASSDGAGIFHTQYF
TRBV10-3	TRBJ2-3	CAISVRVGGDTQYF
TRBV20-1	TRBJ2-3	CSASSLADTQYF
TRBV20-1	TRBJ1-4	CSASPSDLSEKLFF
TRBV7-9	TRBJ2-7	CASSGRDRAYEQYF
TRBV20-1	TRBJ2-7	CSARVRDSYEQYF
TRBV18	TRBJ1-2	CASSLDTYYGYTF
TRBV5-5	TRBJ1-1	CASTLGGTGELGEAFF
TRBV3-1	TRBJ2-7	CASSKLRGGSYEQYF
TRBV6-1	TRBJ2-7	CASSEVGLDYEQYF
TRBV6-4	TRBJ2-3	CASSESGLGTDTQYF
TRBV2	TRBJ2-5	CASSVRPEGETQYF
TRBV18	TRBJ2-5	CASSTGTIQETQYF
TRBV14	TRBJ2-7	CASKASGGYEQYF
TRBV11-2	TRBJ2-3	CASSLRVYPDTQYF
TRBV20-1	TRBJ1-2	CSAPVGWANYGYTF
TRBV7-3	TRBJ1-1	CASSLLGSSGNTEAFF
TRBV3-1	TRBJ1-5	CASSQDGQPQHF
TRBV29-1	TRBJ2-2	CSVVEQGLNTGELFF
TRBV19	TRBJ1-1	CASSESGEAAEAFF
TRBV5-1	TRBJ2-5	CASSLEGTEETQYF
TRBV7-9	TRBJ1-2	CASSVRTGTNYGYTF
TRBV7-2	TRBJ2-1	CASSLALVGGPFEQFF
TRBV7-2	TRBJ1-3	CASSLEAGNTIYF
TRBV20-1	TRBJ2-7	CSARAGALYEQYF
TRBV5-4	TRBJ1-1	CASSLRGQGLSRGTEAFF